The entry below describes one TCR beta chain. The antigen it recognizes is unknown. No qualities accompany the bases; no much larger clone lies one base away. This sample is drawn from a study of cytomegalovirus exposure and HLA in healthy donors (dated by TCRdb to the late 2010s). Broadly, across the study: According to an earlier analysis of 587 of the donors, 200 million or so T cells yielded 100 million or so unique TCR beta sequences and 250 to 350 Gb of sequence data. Because of strong linkage in the cohort, five DR-DQ haplotypes were treated as single units for association and clustering. Of the roughly 410 genotyped donors, less than 90% were placed in the genetic ancestry cluster associated with self-reported Caucasian donors. A separate validation cohort of roughly 130 different subjects was used in addition to the roughly 640-subject first cohort. A later genetic analysis took genome-wide SNP genotypes for 398 of the 666 donors and used that subset as a discovery cohort. Donor age, sex, ethnicity and CMV serostatus were compiled together with the repertoire data. A later analysis re-analyzed previously published TCR beta repertoires from 550 to 700 donors and added high-resolution HLA genotyping to study TCR occurrence patterns. The study aimed to test whether cataloging public T cell receptors could reveal signatures of past pathogen exposure. Around 320 gigabases of sequencing data and 80 million or so unique TCR sequences were included in an early release covering about 620 HLA-typed donors. An earlier analysis of approximately 580 of the donors used high-throughput TCR beta sequencing to judge whether each TCR beta V gene segment behaved as functional or pseudogenic. Every discovery cohort repertoire had been produced on one sequencing platform. The study combined high-throughput TCR immunosequencing, statistical association of individual TCRs with disease status, and machine learning to predict cytomegalovirus infection status. Among about 370 genotyped donors of the cohort, an average of roughly 230,000 unique TCR beta nucleotide sequences was sequenced per donor, of which about 19% were non-productive. The study used immunosequencing to profile the T cell repertoires of approximately 640 subjects and linked those repertoires to cytomegalovirus serostatus. The later analysis used no new phenotypic data to find candidate immune exposures, relying instead on TCR beta sequences and their occurrence across donors. The number of donors typed differed by locus, with roughly 629-640 for A, B, C, DRB1 and DQB1, 522 for DQA1, 600 to 610 for DPA1, and some 450 for DPB1. HLA typing included class I and class II loci at four-digit resolution. Results the study describes overall, beyond this receptor: It was suggested by the authors that the approach could potentially be generalized to other disease states and immunological phenotypes. The cohort was sequenced for TCR beta chains only, and without alpha or paired-chain data the features that could be detected were limited. A later analysis found that most CMV-associated TCR beta chains appeared HLA-restricted, with HLA associations seemingly driven largely by CMV exposure. Fewer than 20 rarely observed V segments, including chromosome 9 orphons, were excluded from the earlier analysis of some 590 of the donors because counts were too low. Linkage disequilibrium might explain the correlated functional status among segregating V segments, but an unknown experimental factor could not be ruled out. A further reported finding was that TCR beta sequences accurately predicted the HLA-A and HLA-B alleles for most subjects in the first cohort. Several of the top co-occurrence clusters appeared to be linked to parvovirus B19, influenza, CMV and Epstein-Barr virus, according to a later analysis. Across donors, most TCR sequences were observed very rarely, whereas some public TCRs were present in many individuals. In a later genetic analysis, fewer N-insertions in productive TCRs were reported among donors in an Asian-associated ancestry cluster than the roughly 640-donor mean. An association between a missense DCLRE1C variant and V-gene and J-gene trimming of TCR beta chains was found in a later genetic analysis and replicated in an independent cohort. Immune exposure information for the cohort was limited to CMV serostatus. When HLA alleles, especially DR and DQ, strongly co-occurred, attributing TCR associations to individual alleles was difficult. In a later analysis, about 16,000 TCR beta sequences were associated with specific HLA alleles at a false discovery rate of 0.05. The sequencing pipeline was judged likely to have produced a cluster of highly shared sequence variants as a technical artifact. Because HLA typing was unavailable for some donors at each locus, only the typed subset was used in association tests. In a later analysis, HLA-associated TCR beta chains were found to be more clonally expanded and to have lower generation probabilities than equally common non-associated chains. In vitro tests confirmed that a few of the cytomegalovirus-associated TCR beta chains recognize cytomegalovirus antigens. In both the original and validation cohorts, the classifier was reported to diagnose cytomegalovirus status with high specificity and sensitivity. In a later analysis, TCR association rates were found to vary across HLA loci, with the most associated TCRs seen for DRB1 alleles and the fewest for HLA-C alleles. The study gave a list of under 200 TCR beta chains associated with cytomegalovirus. In an earlier analysis of several hundred of the donors, most TCR beta V segments were observed in productive rearrangements about 87% or about 30% of the time, broadly matching IMGT annotations. Some IMGT-functional V segments, including TRBV6-2 and TRBV6-3, could not be told apart with the 87-base-pair reads, so those segments were excluded. Roughly uniform sequencing depth across donors was assumed in presence/absence analyses, although this assumption may not hold.

The library relied on the immunoSEQ multiplex PCR assay. For the multiplex PCR, a mixture combining 60 forward primers for TCR Vbeta segments and 13 reverse primers for TCR Jbeta segments was used. The CDR3 region of rearranged TCR beta genes was amplified from genomic DNA with a multiplex PCR assay. The amplified TCR beta libraries were sequenced on the Illumina HiSeq System as 87-base-pair reads. In the paper's pipeline: In a later analysis, around 80 million unique TCR beta chains were counted across the roughly 700 repertoires, and roughly 11 million of these chains were shared by at least two donors. To remove PCR and sequencing errors, raw reads were error-corrected and collapsed into unique sequences using a nearest-neighbor algorithm that merged closely related sequences. To assign V, D and J gene segments, CDR3 sequences were aligned to IMGT reference sequences. For a sequence to be retained, at least a six-nucleotide match to both a V gene segment and a J gene segment was required. Rearrangements were classified as productive when the CDR3 lacked stop codons and remained in frame with V and J, and all other rearrangements were classified as non-productive. CDR3 was defined by IMGT convention, running from the second conserved V-encoded cysteine to the conserved J-encoded phenylalanine. The earlier analysis of a few hundred of the donors excluded any sequence lacking an unambiguous match to a single V gene segment. In an earlier analysis of 450 to 750 of the donors, a V segment was called functional when productive rearrangements were above 56.7%, and segregating when the standard deviation between donors exceeded 5%. A statistical classification framework was built for diagnosing cytomegalovirus status from the catalog of TCR beta chain sequences. In a later analysis, V and J genes were assigned by comparing TCR nucleotide sequences against IMGT/GENE-DB human TR gene sequences. Using the TCRdist pipeline, a later analysis assigned CDR3 sequences along with most-parsimonious VDJ recombination scenarios. In a later analysis, every TCR beta chain was defined by the combination of its CDR3 amino acid sequence and its V-gene family, and reads without a unique V-gene family were dropped. To address suspected cross-contamination and a sequencing artifact, a later analysis removed roughly 580 highly shared, low-generation-probability nucleotide sequences. In a later analysis, a clonal expansion index for each public chain was calculated from normalized within-repertoire ranks of inferred template counts. Generation probabilities in a later analysis came from a VDJ recombination model fitted to out-of-frame rearrangements, and those results were checked against IGoR. In a later analysis, hypergeometric tests were used to score TCR-TCR, TCR-HLA and TCR-CMV co-occurrence, with a repertoire-size bias correction applied to TCR pairs. In a later analysis, false discovery rates were estimated by permuting HLA or CMV assignments 20 times. A later analysis grouped co-occurring TCRs with DBSCAN, adding TCRdist sequence similarity when clustering within HLA-allele-positive subsets. For co-occurrence clustering, repertoires with fewer than 30,000 or more than 120,000 public chains were excluded, along with roughly 5 repertoires with anomalous nucleotide sharing. As stored in TCRdb, this immuneACCESS dataset retains in-frame rearrangements with V and J assigned. A fraction of the clones does not appear; measured against another copy, unresolved V genes explain less than half of the discrepancy, and the remainder lacks a known reason. The V and J calls and clone size were taken over from that table, and D and trimming were inferred from the DNA. The sample table records about 100,000 clones; roughly 80% of these occur just once. Approximately 6.4% of the sample rests with the top ten.

The cysteine opens and the phenylalanine closes a CDR3 of 16 amino acids. CDR3 DNA only is kept here, 48 bases in frame from base 1. From a lookup of the germline V gene, CDR1 and CDR2 are MNHEY and SVGAGI. The V end loses 0 bases and the J end loses 2 bases, and a stretch of 12 bases separates them. The cohort was made up of 500 to 800 healthy bone marrow donors. All cohort members were sampled while nominally healthy, although unrecorded immune exposures were likely present. The donor tested CMV seropositive, placing the donor among the approximately 290 seropositive members of the cohort. Each donor provided a peripheral blood sample, and peripheral blood mononuclear cells were used for TCR beta sequencing. Genomic DNA was extracted from the blood cell samples with the Qiagen DNeasy Blood Extraction Kit.

This receptor was taken from a man aged 40-50 years in good health and CMV-seropositive. Recombination joined TRBV6-5 with TRBJ2-3; the D gene is perhaps TRBD2, from 5 matching bases. The specimen sequenced was PBMCs. The CDR3 reads as follows: CASSYSKGVATDTQYF. Here is the DNA: TGTGCCAGCAGTTACTCGAAGGGAGTGGCCACAGATACGCAGTATTTT.